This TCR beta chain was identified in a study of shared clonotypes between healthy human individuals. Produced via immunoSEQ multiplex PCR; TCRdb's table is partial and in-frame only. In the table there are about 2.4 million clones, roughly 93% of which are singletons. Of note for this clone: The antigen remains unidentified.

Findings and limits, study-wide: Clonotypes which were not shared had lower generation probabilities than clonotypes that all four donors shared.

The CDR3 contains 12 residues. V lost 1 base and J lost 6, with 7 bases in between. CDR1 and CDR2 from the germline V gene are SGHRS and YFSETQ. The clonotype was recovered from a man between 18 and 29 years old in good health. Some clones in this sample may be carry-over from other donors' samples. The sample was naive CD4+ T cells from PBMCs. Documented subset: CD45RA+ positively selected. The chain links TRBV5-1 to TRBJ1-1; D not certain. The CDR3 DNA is TGCGCCAGCAGCTTGCCGTCCCCTGAAGCTTTCTTT. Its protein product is CASSLPSPEAFF.